These 5 T cell receptor beta chains were all obtained from the same sample, sequenced in a study of cytomegalovirus exposure and HLA in healthy donors. Primers: 60 Vbeta forward and 13 Jbeta reverse. Only in-frame clones appear in the TCRdb table, and some are missing; sequencing was by immunoSEQ multiplex PCR. The clone table shows about 110,000 clones, with the ten largest holding 0.55% to 0.65%. Specimen: PBMCs. All receptors derive from a man in his fifties in good health and CMV-seronegative.

The chain carries TRBV4-3 and TRBJ2-7; 10 bases are shared with TRBD2. Germline V gene data show CDR1 as LGHNA and CDR2 as YSLEER. There are 14 residues in the CDR3. The junction had 6 bases not matched to a gene; V was cut back by 5 bases and J by 5 bases. The CDR3 nucleotides read TGCGCCAGCAGCGCAGGACTAGCGGCCCACGAGCAGTACTTC. Protein: CASSAGLAAHEQYF.

The chain combines TRBV9 with TRBJ2-3, with D perhaps matching TRBD2 (6 bases). In germline, CDR1 is SGDLS, CDR2 YYNGEE. V was trimmed by 4 bases and J by 4 bases, leaving 13 bases between them. This CDR3 region has 14 residues. The CDR3 is CASSPGGRSDTQYF. The DNA for the CDR3 is TGTGCCAGCAGCCCAGGAGGGAGGTCAGATACGCAGTATTTT.

The chain couples TRBV6-5 to TRBJ2-5; 12 nucleotides align to TRBD1. This CDR3 is built from 15 residues. Germline V CDR1 and CDR2: MNHEY, SVGAGI. V gave up 6 bases and J gave up 2 bases; unmatched junction bases: 4. DNA of the CDR3: TGTGCCAGCAGAGGGACAGGGGGCCGGCAAGAGACCCAGTACTTC. Its translation: CASRGTGGRQETQYF.

This chain connects TRBV29-1 to TRBJ1-2; maybe TRBD1 (5 bases). The germline V gene encodes CDR1 SQVTM and CDR2 ANQGSEA. The CDR3 runs to 14 residues. The germline V and J ends were trimmed by 1 base and 2 bases, with 11 bases remaining between them. The CDR3: CSVEGLRQNYGYTF. The CDR3 DNA is TGCAGCGTTGAAGGCCTTAGACAGAACTATGGCTACACCTTC.

The chain employs TRBV2 and TRBJ1-5; 8 bases align to TRBD1. With 6 bases clipped from V and 6 bases from J, the junction kept 10 bases outside the gene matches. CDR1 SNHLY and CDR2 FYNNEI come from the germline V gene. This CDR3 region has 15 residues. The CDR3 spells CASSADRGRGQPQHF. CDR3 in DNA: TGTGCCAGCAGCGCCGACAGGGGACGGGGTCAGCCCCAGCATTTT. Filled out from reference TRBV2 and TRBJ1-5, the complete variable domain reads EPEVTQTPSHQVTQMGQEVILRCVPISNHLYFYWYRQILGQKVEFLVSFYNNEISEKSEIFDDQFSVERPDGSNFTLKIRSTKLEDSAMYFCASSADRGRGQPQHFGDGTRLSIL.